This T cell receptor beta chain was identified in a study of blood T cell repertoires in COVID-19. Looking at the study overall: The United States, Italy and Spain supplied acute and convalescent COVID-19 samples.

The CDR3 extends over 16 amino acids. V was pared by 1 base and J by 4 bases, with 14 bases between. The germline V gene has CDR1 MGHRA and CDR2 YSYEKL. The table came from immunoSEQ multiplex PCR; TCRdb's copy has only in-frame clones and leaves some out. The sample consists of about 300,000 clones, about 90% of them appearing once. Clinical histories supplied by participants themselves formed the basis of cohort assignment. This TCR came from a woman in her twenties or thirties who had recovered from COVID-19. Material: PBMCs or T cells enriched from blood (not recorded which). The chain recombines TRBV4-1 with TRBJ2-1; TRBD2 is a possible D gene (6 bases). The CDR3 here is CASSQVHLADYNEQFF. For the CDR3, the DNA is TGCGCCAGCAGCCAAGTCCACTTAGCGGATTACAATGAGCAGTTCTTC.